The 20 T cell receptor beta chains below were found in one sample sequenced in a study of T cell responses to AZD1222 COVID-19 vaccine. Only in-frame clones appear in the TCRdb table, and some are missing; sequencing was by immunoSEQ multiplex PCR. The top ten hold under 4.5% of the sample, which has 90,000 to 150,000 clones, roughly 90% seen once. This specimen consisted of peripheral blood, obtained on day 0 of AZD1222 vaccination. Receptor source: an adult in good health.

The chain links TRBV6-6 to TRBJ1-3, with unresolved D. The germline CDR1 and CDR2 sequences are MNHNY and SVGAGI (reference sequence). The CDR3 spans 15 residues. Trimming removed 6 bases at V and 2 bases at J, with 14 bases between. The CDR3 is CASRPGSSAGNTIYF. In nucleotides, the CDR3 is TGTGCCAGCAGACCCGGTTCCTCGGCTGGAAACACCATATATTTT.

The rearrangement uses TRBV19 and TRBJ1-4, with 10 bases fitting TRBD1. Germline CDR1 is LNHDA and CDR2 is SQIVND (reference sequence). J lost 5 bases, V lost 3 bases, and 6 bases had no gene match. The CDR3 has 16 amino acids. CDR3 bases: TGTGCCAGTAGTATCCCCAGGGGACAGGGGAATGAAAAACTGTTTTTT. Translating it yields CASSIPRGQGNEKLFF. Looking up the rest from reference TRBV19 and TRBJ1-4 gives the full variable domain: DGGITQSPKYLFRKEGQNVTLSCEQNLNHDAMYWYRQDPGQGLRLIYYSQIVNDFQKGDIAEGYSVSREKKESFPLTVTSAQKNPTAFYLCASSIPRGQGNEKLFFGSGTQLSVL.

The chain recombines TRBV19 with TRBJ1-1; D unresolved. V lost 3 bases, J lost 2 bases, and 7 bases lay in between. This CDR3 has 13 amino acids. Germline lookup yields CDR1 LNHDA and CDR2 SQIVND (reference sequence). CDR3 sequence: CASSMARNTEAFF. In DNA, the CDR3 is TGTGCCAGTAGTATGGCGCGAAACACTGAAGCTTTCTTT.

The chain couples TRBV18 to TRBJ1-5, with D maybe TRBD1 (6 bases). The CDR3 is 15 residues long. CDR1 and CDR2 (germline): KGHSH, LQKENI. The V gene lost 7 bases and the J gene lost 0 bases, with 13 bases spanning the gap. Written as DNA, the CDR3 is TGTGCCAGCTTGGCAGGGGCGTATAGCAATCAGCCCCAGCATTTT. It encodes CASLAGAYSNQPQHF.

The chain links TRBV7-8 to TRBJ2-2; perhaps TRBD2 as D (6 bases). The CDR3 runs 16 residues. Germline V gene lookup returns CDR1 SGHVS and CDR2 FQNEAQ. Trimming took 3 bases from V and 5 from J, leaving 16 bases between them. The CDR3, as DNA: TGTGCCAGCAGCTTGGGGCGGGCCCGGGGGACCGGGGAGCTGTTTTTT. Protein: CASSLGRARGTGELFF.

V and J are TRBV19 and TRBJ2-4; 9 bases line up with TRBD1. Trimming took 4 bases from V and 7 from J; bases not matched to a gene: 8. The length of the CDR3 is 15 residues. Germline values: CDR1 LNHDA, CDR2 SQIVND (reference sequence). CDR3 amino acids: CASSSLTGGWNIQYF. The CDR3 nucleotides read TGTGCCAGTAGTAGCCTGACAGGGGGGTGGAACATTCAGTACTTC.

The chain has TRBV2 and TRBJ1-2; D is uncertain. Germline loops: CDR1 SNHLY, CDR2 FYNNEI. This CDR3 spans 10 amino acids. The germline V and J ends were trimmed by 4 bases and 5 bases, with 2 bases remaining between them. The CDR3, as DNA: TGTGCCAGCAGTGCTTATGGCTACACCTTC. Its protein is CASSAYGYTF. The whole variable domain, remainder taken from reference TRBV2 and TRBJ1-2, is EPEVTQTPSHQVTQMGQEVILRCVPISNHLYFYWYRQILGQKVEFLVSFYNNEISEKSEIFDDQFSVERPDGSNFTLKIRSTKLEDSAMYFCASSAYGYTFGSGTRLTVV.

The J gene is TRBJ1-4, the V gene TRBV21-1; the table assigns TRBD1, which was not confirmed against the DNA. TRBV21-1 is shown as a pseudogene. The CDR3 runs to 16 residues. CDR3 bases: TGTGCCAGCAGCAAGGACCTAGGGGCAACTAATGAAAAACTGTTTTTT. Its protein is CASSKDLGATNEKLFF.

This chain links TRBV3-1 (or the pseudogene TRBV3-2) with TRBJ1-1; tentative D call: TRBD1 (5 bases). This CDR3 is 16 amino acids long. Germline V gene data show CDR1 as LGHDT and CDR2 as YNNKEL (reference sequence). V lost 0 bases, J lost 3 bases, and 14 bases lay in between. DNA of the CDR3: TGTGCCAGCAGCCAAGATATTGGGGTGGGGCACACTGAAGCTTTCTTT. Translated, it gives CASSQDIGVGHTEAFF.

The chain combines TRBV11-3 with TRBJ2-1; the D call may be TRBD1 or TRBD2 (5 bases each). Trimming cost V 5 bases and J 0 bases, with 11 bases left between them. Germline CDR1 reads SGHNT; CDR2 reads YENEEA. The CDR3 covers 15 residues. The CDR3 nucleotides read TGTGCCAGCAGCCCGGGACCGAGCTCCTACAATGAGCAGTTCTTC. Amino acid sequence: CASSPGPSSYNEQFF.

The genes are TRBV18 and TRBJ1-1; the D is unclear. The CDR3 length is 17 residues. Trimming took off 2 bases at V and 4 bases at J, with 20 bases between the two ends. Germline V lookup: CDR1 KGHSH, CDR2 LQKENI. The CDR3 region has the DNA TGTGCCAGCTCACCAAAATTCTCGGGAGGGCAAGGCACTGAAGCTTTCTTT. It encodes CASSPKFSGGQGTEAFF.

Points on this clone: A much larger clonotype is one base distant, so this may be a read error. The CDR3 spells CASSLEGNTEAFF. CDR3 sequence (DNA): TGTGCCAGCAGTTTGGAGGGGAACACTGAAGCTTTCTTT. This chain joins TRBV27 and TRBJ1-1; D is uncertain. V gave up 3 bases and J gave up 1 base, with 6 bases separating them. Germline assignment: CDR1 MNHEY and CDR2 SMNVEV (reference sequence). The CDR3 is made up of 13 amino acids.

The CDR3 DNA is TGTGCCAGCAGTCCGCGGGACAGTTTGGGGCAGCCCCAGCATTTT. Residues: CASSPRDSLGQPQHF. The V gene is TRBV28, the J gene TRBJ1-5; TRBD1 agrees at 7 bases. V dropped 5 bases and J dropped 7; count of bases not matched to a gene: 11. The CDR3 length is 15 residues. Germline loops: CDR1 MDHEN, CDR2 SYDVKM.

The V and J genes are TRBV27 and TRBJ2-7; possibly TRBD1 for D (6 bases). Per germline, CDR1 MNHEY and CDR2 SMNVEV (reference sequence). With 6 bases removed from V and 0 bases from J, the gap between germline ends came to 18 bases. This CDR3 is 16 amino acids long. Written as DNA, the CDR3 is TGTGCCAGCAGCTCCATGGGGGCCTTATACTCCTACGAGCAGTACTTC. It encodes CASSSMGALYSYEQYF.

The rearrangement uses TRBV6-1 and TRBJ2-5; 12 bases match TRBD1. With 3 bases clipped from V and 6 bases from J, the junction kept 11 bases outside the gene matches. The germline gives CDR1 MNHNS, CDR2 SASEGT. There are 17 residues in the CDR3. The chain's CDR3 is CASSEGDRDRGPKTQYF. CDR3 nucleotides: TGTGCCAGCAGTGAGGGGGACCGGGACAGGGGGCCAAAGACCCAGTACTTC.

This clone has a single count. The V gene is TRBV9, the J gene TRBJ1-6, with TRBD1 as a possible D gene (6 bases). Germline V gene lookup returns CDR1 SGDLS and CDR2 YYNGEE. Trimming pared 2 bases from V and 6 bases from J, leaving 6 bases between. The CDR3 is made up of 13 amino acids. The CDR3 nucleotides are TGTGCCAGCAGCGTGGACAGTAATTCACCCCTCCACTTT. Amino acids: CASSVDSNSPLHF.

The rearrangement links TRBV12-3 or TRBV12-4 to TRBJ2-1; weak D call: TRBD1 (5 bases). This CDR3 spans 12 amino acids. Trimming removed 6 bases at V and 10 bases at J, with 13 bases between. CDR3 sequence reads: CASSRQLSEQFF. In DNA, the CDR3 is TGTGCCAGCAGCAGACAGTTAAGCGAGCAGTTCTTC.

The CDR3 loop reads CASSPDGQTRYGYTF. The DNA for the CDR3 is TGTGCCAGCAGTCCGGACGGACAGACTCGCTATGGCTACACCTTC. This sequence joins TRBV6-5 and TRBJ1-2; weak D call: TRBD1 (6 bases). V lost 5 bases, J lost 4 bases, and 17 bases lay in between. The CDR3 consists of 15 residues. Germline CDR1 and CDR2: MNHEY and SVGAGI.

CDR3 bases: TGCGCCAGCAGTGAGAATAGCAAAAATGAGCAGTTCTTC. It encodes CASSENSKNEQFF. The chain carries TRBV10-1 and TRBJ2-1; D call uncertain. In germline, CDR1 is WNHNN, CDR2 SYGVQD (reference sequence). Trimming cost V 2 bases and J 7 bases, with 9 bases left between them. This CDR3 contains 13 residues.

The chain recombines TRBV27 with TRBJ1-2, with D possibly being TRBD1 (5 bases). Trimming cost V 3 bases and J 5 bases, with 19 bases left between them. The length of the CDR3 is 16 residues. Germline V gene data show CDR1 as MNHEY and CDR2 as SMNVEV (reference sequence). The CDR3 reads CASSLVGRDGGYGYTF. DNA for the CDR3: TGTGCCAGCAGTTTGGTCGGGCGCGACGGGGGATATGGCTACACCTTC.